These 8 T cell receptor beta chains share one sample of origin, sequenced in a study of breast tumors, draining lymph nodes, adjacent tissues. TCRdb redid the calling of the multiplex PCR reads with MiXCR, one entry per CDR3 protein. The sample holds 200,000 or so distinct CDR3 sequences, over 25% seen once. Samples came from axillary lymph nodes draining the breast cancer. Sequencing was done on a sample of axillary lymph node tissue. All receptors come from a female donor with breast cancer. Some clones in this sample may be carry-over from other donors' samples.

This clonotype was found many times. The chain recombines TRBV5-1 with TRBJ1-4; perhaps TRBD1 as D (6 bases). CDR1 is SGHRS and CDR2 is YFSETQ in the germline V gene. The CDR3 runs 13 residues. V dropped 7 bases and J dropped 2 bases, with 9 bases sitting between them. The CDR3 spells CASLGQTNEKLFF. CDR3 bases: TGCGCCAGCCTCGGACAGACTAATGAAAAACTGTTTTTT.

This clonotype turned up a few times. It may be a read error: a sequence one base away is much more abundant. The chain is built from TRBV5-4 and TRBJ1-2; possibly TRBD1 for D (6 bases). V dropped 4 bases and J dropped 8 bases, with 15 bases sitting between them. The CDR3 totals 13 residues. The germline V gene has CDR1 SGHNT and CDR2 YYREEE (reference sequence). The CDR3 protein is CASSPGQPRGYTF. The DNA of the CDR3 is TGTGCCAGCAGCCCCGGACAGCCCAGGGGCTACACCTTC.

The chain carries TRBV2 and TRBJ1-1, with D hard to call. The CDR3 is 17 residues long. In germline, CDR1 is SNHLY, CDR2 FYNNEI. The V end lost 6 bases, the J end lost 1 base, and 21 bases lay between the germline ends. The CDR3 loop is CASRVRRAASGNTEAFF. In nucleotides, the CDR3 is TGTGCCAGCAGGGTGAGAAGGGCAGCCTCGGGGAACACTGAAGCTTTCTTT.

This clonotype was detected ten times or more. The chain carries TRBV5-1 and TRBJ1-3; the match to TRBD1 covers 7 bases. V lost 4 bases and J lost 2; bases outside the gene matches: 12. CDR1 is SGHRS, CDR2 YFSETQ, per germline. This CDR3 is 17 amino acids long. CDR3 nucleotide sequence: TGCGCCAGCAGCGAGGACAGGTGGGGGTTGGCTGGAAACACCATATATTTT. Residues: CASSEDRWGLAGNTIYF.

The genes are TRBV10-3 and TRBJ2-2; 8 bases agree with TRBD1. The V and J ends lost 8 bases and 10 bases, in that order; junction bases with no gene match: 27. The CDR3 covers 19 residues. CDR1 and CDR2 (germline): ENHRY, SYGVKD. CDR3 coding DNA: TGTGCCATCCAGGGGGCCAGCAGCCCTGTTTCGCAGGGGGGCGAGGAGCTGTTTTTT. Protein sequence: CAIQGASSPVSQGGEELFF.

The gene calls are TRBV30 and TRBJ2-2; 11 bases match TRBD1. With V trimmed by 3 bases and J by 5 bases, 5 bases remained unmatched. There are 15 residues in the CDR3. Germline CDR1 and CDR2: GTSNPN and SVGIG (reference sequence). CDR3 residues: CAWRSGTGGTGELFF. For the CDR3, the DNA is TGTGCCTGGAGGTCGGGGACAGGGGGGACCGGGGAGCTGTTTTTT.

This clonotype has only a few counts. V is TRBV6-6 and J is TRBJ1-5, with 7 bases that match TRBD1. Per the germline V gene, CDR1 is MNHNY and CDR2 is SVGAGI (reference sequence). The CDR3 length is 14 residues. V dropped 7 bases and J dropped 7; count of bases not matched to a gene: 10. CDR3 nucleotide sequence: TGTGCCAGCAAACCACAGGGGTCCCAACAGCCCCAGCATTTT. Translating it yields CASKPQGSQQPQHF.

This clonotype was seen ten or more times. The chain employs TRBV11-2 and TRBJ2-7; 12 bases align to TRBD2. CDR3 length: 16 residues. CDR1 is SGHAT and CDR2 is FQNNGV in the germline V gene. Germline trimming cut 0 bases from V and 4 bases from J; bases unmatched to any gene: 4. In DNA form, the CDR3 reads TGTGCCAGCAGCTTAGAATCTAGCGGGAGGGGTTACGAGCAGTACTTC. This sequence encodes CASSLESSGRGYEQYF.